This TCR beta chain was found in a study of T cell repertoires in cytomegalovirus infection. Background on the study: Selected CMV epitopes included recently identified HLA-C-restricted ones as well as well-studied HLA-B-restricted ones. The public TCR beta signatures pointed to both CMV infection and matching HLA type.

A remark on this clonotype: The target antigen is unknown.

From the reads, TCRdb called clonotypes with MiXCR, one entry per CDR3 protein. Of about 160,000 distinct CDR3 sequences listed, roughly 20% are singletons. Germline-derived CDR1 and CDR2 are SNHLY and FYNNEI. CDR3 length: 15 amino acids. V lost 4 bases to trimming and J lost 3 bases; unmatched junction nucleotides: 2. Study observations and caveats: There were carriers of CMV plus the relevant HLA, and cumulative public TCR beta family frequency identified them. HLA-C-restricted CMV-specific TCR beta clonotypes prevailed in the ex vivo response.

This sequence joins TRBV2 and TRBJ2-3; 12 bases fit TRBD2. This receptor was identified in a human donor in good health (CMV status not recorded). Some clones in this sample may be carry-over from other donors' samples. The sequencing used CD8+ T cells from cultured PBMCs, collected from culture after CMV antigen stimulation. The CDR3 coding sequence is TGTGCCAGCAGTGCTAGCGGGGGGGAAACAGATACGCAGTATTTT. Residues: CASSASGGETDTQYF.